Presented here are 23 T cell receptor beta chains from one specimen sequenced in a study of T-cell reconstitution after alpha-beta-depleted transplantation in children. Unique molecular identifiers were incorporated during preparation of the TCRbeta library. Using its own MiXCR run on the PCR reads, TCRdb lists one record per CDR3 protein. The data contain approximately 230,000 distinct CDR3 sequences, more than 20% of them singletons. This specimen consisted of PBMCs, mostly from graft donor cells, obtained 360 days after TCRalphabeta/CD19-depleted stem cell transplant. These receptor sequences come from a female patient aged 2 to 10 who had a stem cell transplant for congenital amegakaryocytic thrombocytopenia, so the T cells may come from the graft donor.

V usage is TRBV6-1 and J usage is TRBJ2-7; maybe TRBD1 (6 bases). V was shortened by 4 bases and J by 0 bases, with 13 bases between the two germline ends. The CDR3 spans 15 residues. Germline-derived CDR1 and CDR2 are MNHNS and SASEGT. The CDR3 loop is CASSVGQISSYEQYF. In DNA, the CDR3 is TGTGCCAGCAGTGTAGGACAGATAAGCTCCTACGAGCAGTACTTC.

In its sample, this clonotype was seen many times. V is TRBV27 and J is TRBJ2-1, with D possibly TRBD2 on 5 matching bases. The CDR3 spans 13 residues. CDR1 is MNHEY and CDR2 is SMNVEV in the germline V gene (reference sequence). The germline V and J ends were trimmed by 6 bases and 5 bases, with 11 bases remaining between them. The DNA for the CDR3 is TGTGCCAGCAGAGAGGGATACCACAATGAGCAGTTCTTC. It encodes CASREGYHNEQFF.

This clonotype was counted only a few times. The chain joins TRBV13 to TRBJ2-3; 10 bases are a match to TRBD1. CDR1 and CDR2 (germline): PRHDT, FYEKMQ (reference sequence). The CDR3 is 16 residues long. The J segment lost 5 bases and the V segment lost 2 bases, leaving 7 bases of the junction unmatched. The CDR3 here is CASSLQETGGLDTQYF. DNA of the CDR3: TGTGCCAGCAGCTTACAGGAGACAGGGGGCCTAGATACGCAGTATTTT.

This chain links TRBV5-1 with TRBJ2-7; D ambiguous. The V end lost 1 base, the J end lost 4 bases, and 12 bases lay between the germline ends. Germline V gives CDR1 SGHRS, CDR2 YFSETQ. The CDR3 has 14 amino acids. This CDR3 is CASSLMGKPYEQYF. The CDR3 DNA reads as TGCGCCAGCAGCTTGATGGGAAAACCTTACGAGCAGTACTTC.

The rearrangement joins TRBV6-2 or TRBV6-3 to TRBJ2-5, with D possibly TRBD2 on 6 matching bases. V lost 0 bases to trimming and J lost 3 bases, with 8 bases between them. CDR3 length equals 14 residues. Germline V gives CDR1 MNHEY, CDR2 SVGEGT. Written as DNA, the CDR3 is TGTGCCAGCAGTTACTCGACTAGTAAAGAGACCCAGTACTTC. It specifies CASSYSTSKETQYF.

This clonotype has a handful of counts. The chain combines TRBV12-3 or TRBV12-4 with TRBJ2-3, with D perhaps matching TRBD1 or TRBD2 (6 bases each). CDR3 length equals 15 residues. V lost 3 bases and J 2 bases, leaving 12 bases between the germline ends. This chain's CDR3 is CASSFFGGPTDTQYF. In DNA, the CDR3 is TGTGCCAGCAGTTTTTTTGGGGGGCCCACAGATACGCAGTATTTT.

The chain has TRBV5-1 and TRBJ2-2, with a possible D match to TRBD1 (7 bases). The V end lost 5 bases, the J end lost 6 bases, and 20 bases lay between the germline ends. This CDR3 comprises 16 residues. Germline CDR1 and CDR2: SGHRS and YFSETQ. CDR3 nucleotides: TGCGCCAGCAGTGTCCGGGACTCAGGGGGGTCCGGGGAGCTGTTTTTT. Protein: CASSVRDSGGSGELFF. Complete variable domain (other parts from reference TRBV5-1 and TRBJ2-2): KAGVTQTPRYLIKTRGQQVTLSCSPISGHRSVSWYQQTPGQGLQFLFEYFSETQRNKGNFPGRFSGRQFSNSRSEMNVSTLELGDSALYLCASSVRDSGGSGELFFGEGSRLTVL.

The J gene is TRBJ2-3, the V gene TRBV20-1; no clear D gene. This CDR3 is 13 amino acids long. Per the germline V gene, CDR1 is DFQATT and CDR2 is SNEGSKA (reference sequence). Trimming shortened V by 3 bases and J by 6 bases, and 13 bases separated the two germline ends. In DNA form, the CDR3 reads TGCAGTGCTAGGGAAGGCCTACCCGATACGCAGTATTTT. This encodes CSAREGLPDTQYF.

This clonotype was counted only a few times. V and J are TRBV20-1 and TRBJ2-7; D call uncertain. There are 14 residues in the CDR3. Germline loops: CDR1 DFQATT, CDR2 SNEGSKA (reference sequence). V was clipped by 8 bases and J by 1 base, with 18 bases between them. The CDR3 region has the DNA TGCAGTTTCCTCAGTGACATATTATCCTACGAGCAGTACTTC. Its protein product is CSFLSDILSYEQYF.

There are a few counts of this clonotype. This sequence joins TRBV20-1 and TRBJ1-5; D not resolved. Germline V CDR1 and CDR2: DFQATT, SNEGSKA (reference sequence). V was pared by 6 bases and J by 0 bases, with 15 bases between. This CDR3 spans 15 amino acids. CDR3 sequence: CSALTLRDSNQPQHF. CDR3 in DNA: TGCAGTGCCCTCACTCTTAGAGATAGCAATCAGCCCCAGCATTTT.

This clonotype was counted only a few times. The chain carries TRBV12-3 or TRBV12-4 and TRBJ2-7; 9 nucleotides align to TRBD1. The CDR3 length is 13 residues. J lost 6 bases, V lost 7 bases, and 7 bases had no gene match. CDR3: CASTKQGASEQYF. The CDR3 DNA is TGTGCCAGCACCAAACAGGGGGCGAGCGAGCAGTACTTC.

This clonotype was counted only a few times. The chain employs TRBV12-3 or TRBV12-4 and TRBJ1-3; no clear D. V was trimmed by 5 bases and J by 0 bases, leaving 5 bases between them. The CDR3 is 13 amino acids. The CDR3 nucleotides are TGTGCCAGCAGTGACACCTCTGGAAACACCATATATTTT. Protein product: CASSDTSGNTIYF.

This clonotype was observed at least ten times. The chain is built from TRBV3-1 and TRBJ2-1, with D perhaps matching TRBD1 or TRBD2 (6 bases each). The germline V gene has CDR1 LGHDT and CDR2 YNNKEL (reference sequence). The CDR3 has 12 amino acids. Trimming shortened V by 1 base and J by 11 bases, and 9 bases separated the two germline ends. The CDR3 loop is CASSQAGAQQFF. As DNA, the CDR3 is TGTGCCAGCAGCCAAGCGGGGGCTCAGCAGTTCTTC.

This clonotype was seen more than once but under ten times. CDR3 coding DNA: TGTGCCAGCAGCGCACCCGACAGGGCCACTGAAGCTTTCTTT. Translated, it gives CASSAPDRATEAFF. The chain is built from TRBV7-9 and TRBJ1-1; 7 nucleotides line up with TRBD1. V lost 5 bases, J lost 4 bases, and 7 bases stayed unmatched. Germline lookup yields CDR1 SEHNR and CDR2 FQNEAQ (reference sequence). The CDR3 has 14 residues.

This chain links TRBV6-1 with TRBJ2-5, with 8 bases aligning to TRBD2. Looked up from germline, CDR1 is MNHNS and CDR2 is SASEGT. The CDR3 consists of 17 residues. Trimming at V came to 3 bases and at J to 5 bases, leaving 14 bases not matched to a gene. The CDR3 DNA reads TGTGCCAGCAGTGAGGTTCTTAGCGGGAATGGGGGGGAGACCCAGTACTTC. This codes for CASSEVLSGNGGETQYF.

CDR3 residues: CASSLGHGAGELFF. Written as DNA, the CDR3 is TGTGCCAGCAGCTTAGGTCACGGAGCCGGGGAGCTGTTTTTT. This chain joins TRBV7-3 and TRBJ2-2; no firm D call. Deletions cut 2 bases from V and 6 bases from J, with 10 bases between. Germline-derived CDR1 and CDR2 are SGHTA and FQGTGA. This CDR3 is built from 14 residues.

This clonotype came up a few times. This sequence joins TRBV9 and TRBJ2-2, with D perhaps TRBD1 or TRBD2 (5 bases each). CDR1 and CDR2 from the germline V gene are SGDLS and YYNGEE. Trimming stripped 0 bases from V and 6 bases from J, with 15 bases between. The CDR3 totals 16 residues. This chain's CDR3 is CASSVEGTASPGELFF. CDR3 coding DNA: TGTGCCAGCAGCGTAGAAGGGACCGCGAGTCCCGGGGAGCTGTTTTTT.

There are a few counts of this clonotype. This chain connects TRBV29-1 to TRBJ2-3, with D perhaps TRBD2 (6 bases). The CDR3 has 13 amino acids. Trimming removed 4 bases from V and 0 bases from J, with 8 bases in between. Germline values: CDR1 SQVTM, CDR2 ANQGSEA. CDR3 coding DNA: TGCAGCGTTGTCCTAGCGAGCACAGATACGCAGTATTTT. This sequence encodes CSVVLASTDTQYF.

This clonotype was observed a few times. The chain's CDR3 is CASKIINTGELFF. The CDR3 DNA follows: TGTGCCAGCAAAATAATTAACACCGGGGAGCTGTTTTTT. The rearrangement links TRBV27 to TRBJ2-2; D is undetermined. The CDR3 has 13 residues. V dropped 7 bases and J dropped 2 bases, with 8 bases sitting between them. In germline, CDR1 is MNHEY, CDR2 SMNVEV (reference sequence).

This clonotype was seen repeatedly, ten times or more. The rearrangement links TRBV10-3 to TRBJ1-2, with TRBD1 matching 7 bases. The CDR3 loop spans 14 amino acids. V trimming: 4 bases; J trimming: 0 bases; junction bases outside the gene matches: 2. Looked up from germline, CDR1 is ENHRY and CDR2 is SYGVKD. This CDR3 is CAISGQGANYGYTF. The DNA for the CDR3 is TGTGCCATCAGTGGTCAGGGGGCTAACTATGGCTACACCTTC.

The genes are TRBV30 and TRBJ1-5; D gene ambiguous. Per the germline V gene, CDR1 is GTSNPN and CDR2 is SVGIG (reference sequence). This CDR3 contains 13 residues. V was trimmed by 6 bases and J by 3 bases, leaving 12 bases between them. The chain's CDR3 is CACRPGDNQPQHF. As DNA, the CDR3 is TGTGCCTGCCGACCGGGAGACAATCAGCCCCAGCATTTT. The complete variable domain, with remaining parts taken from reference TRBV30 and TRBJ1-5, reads SQTIHQWPATLVQPVGSPLSLECTVEGTSNPNLYWYRQAAGRGLQLLFYSVGIGQISSEVPQNLSASRPQDRQFILSSKKLLLSDSGFYLCACRPGDNQPQHFGDGTRLSIL.

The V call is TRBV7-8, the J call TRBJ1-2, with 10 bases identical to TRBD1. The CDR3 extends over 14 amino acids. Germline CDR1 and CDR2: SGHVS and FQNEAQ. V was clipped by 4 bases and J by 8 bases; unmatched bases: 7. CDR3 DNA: TGTGCCAGCAGCTCCTGGGACAGGGGAGGCGGCTACACCTTC. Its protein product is CASSSWDRGGGYTF.

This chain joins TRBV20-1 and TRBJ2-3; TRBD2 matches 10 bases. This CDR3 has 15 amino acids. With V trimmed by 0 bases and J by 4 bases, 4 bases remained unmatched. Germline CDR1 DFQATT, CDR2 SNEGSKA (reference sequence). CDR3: CSARDFSGRPDTQYF. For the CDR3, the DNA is TGCAGTGCTAGAGACTTTAGCGGGAGGCCAGATACGCAGTATTTT.